The present T cell receptor (beta chain) was sequenced within a study of blood T cell repertoires in COVID-19 (dated by TCRdb to the early 2020s). The study in broad terms: Samples covering the acute and convalescent phases of COVID-19 were provided by collaborators in the United States, Italy and Spain. Where HLA class I and class II types were available, the types were taken from metadata supplied by the sample provider, not from assay-based typing. A freely available public database, intended as a resource for researchers studying the immune response to SARS-CoV-2, is where the repertoires were released. A de-identified subject ID, COVID-19 status, age in years and sex were almost always included in the sample metadata. Samples were obtained from the ongoing ImmuneRACE study (first 160 participants) and from 1,254 subjects provided by 6 global collaborators. The material from the prospective study consisted of cDNA or gDNA derived from T cells, B-cell-depleted T cells, or PBMCs. Deeply sampled blood TCRbeta repertoires from subjects exposed to, actively infected with, or recovered from COVID-19 were included in the dataset. Findings and caveats that apply to the study as a whole: How much clinical and demographic metadata was included differed by source and by participant, and the metadata was provided uncurated.

To note about this clone: No cognate antigen has been identified for it. Nothing much larger sits one base from this clone, and base qualities are not available.

The immunoSEQ Assay, a bias-controlled multiplex PCR, was used to amplify TCRbeta CDR3 regions from genomic DNA. The paper's data handling went like this. Within the assay, amplification of reference gene primers was used to estimate how many nucleated cells each sample contained. Sequence reads were collapsed and filtered to measure the absolute abundance of every unique TCRbeta CDR3 rearrangement. For each sample, productive Simpson clonality was calculated as the square root of Simpson's diversity index over productive rearrangements. What TCRdb holds here is the immuneACCESS table cut down to in-frame rearrangements. Part of the clones is not present; checked against another copy, under half of the missing clones reflect an unresolved V gene, and the others are unexplained. The DNA gave D and trimming, while V, J and clone size come from that table. The sample yields approximately 340,000 clones; approximately 90% were counted once. 0.7% to 0.95% of the sample belongs to the ten largest clones.

The germline V gene encodes CDR1 LGHNA and CDR2 YSLEER. V loses 3 bases at its end and J loses 1 base; junction bases beyond the gene matches: 0. The CDR3 measures 15 amino acids from cysteine to phenylalanine. Of all the DNA, just the CDR3 is kept, 45 bases in frame from base 1. In the prospective study, participants were roughly 18 to 90 years old, resided in around 25 geographic areas of the United States, and were enrolled through a virtual design. To assign participants to cohorts, the prospective study relied on clinical history that participants themselves reported in a screening survey and a study questionnaire. Exposed participants were defined as having been in contact with someone with a PCR-confirmed or clinician-diagnosed COVID-19 case within 2 weeks of study entry. In the prospective study, whole blood, serum and a nasopharyngeal or oropharyngeal swab were collected from each participant by mobile phlebotomists. Additional blood draws and questionnaires over an approximately 2-month period could optionally be provided by prospective study participants. Prospective study blood samples were shipped either frozen or at room temperature before DNA extraction.

The TCR sequence derives from a woman aged 40 to 50 who had been exposed to COVID-19. Sequenced: PBMCs or T cells enriched from blood (not recorded which). The chain is encoded by TRBV4-3 joined to TRBJ1-5; 10 of the junction bases match TRBD1. The CDR3 reads CASSQDRGSNQPQHF. The nucleotides read TGCGCCAGCAGCCAGGACAGGGGGAGCAATCAGCCCCAGCATTTT.